The next 7 T cell receptor beta chains were all read from a single sample in a study of neoadjuvant anti-PD-1 for oral cavity cancer. Here immunoSEQ multiplex PCR was the method, and the copy in TCRdb shows in-frame clones only, minus some. Of roughly 14,000 clones listed, 55% to 80% are singletons. The material sequenced was PBMCs, taken before nivolumab (anti-PD-1) treatment. The receptors were sampled from a person aged 35-79 years with oral cavity squamous cell carcinoma.

This clone occurred a few times. The J gene is TRBJ1-5, the V gene TRBV27; 7 nucleotides line up with TRBD1. The CDR3 spans 14 residues. Germline V gene data show CDR1 as MNHEY and CDR2 as SMNVEV (reference sequence). V was pared by 5 bases and J by 6 bases, with 7 bases of the junction left unmatched. CDR3 protein: CASSNSGQLQPQHF. The CDR3 bases are TGTGCCAGCAGTAATTCGGGACAGCTTCAGCCCCAGCATTTT.

The rearrangement links TRBV5-1 to TRBJ2-1, with unresolved D. With 4 bases removed from V and 12 bases from J, the gap between germline ends came to 14 bases. This CDR3 comprises 12 residues. Germline lookup yields CDR1 SGHRS and CDR2 YFSETQ. The CDR3 loop reads CASSRALEPQFF. The CDR3, as DNA: TGCGCCAGCAGCAGGGCGTTAGAACCGCAGTTCTTC. Using reference TRBV5-1 and TRBJ2-1 for the parts outside the CDR3, the full variable domain is KAGVTQTPRYLIKTRGQQVTLSCSPISGHRSVSWYQQTPGQGLQFLFEYFSETQRNKGNFPGRFSGRQFSNSRSEMNVSTLELGDSALYLCASSRALEPQFFGPGTRLTVL.

The chain carries TRBV5-1 and TRBJ2-3; D is unresolved. Germline CDR1 reads SGHRS; CDR2 reads YFSETQ. This CDR3 is 14 amino acids long. V was cut by 0 bases and J by 6 bases, with 11 bases left in between. CDR3 coding DNA: TGCGCCAGCAGCTTGGCCAGACCGCCGGATACGCAGTATTTT. This gives the protein CASSLARPPDTQYF. Complete variable domain (other parts from reference TRBV5-1 and TRBJ2-3): KAGVTQTPRYLIKTRGQQVTLSCSPISGHRSVSWYQQTPGQGLQFLFEYFSETQRNKGNFPGRFSGRQFSNSRSEMNVSTLELGDSALYLCASSLARPPDTQYFGPGTRLTVL.

The chain uses TRBV7-6 and TRBJ2-3; D possibly corresponds to TRBD2 (5 bases). CDR3 length: 14 amino acids. CDR1 is SGHVS, CDR2 FNYEAQ, per germline. V was cut by 4 bases and J by 2 bases, with 10 bases left in between. The CDR3 DNA reads TGTGCCAGCAGCTCCGGGATCTCCACAGATACGCAGTATTTT. It yields the protein CASSSGISTDTQYF.

This chain links TRBV4-1 with TRBJ2-6; a weak D match, TRBD1 (5 bases). CDR3 length: 15 amino acids. Germline V gives CDR1 MGHRA, CDR2 YSYEKL. V shed 0 bases and J shed 3 bases, with 6 bases lying between them. CDR3 loop: CASSQDRVGANVLTF. The CDR3 coding sequence is TGCGCCAGCAGCCAAGACAGGGTTGGGGCCAACGTCCTGACTTTC.

This chain uses TRBV11-2 with TRBJ2-2, with 10 bases fitting TRBD2. The trim removed 3 bases at V and 7 bases at J, leaving 5 bases unmatched. The CDR3 spans 15 residues. CDR1 SGHAT and CDR2 FQNNGV come from the germline V gene. DNA of the CDR3: TGTGCCAGCAGCTTTACTAGCGGGGTCGGCGGGGAGCTGTTTTTT. Translation gives CASSFTSGVGGELFF.

As to this clone: The junction does not match germline at one end; this may be a read error. The genes are TRBV6-1 and TRBJ2-1, with D hard to call. The CDR3 has 13 amino acids. Germline CDR1 and CDR2: MNHNS and SASEGT. CDR3: CASIETANNEQFF. CDR3 sequence (DNA): TGTGCCAGCATTGAAACGGCTAACAATGAGCAGTTCTTC.